The 27 T cell receptor beta chains given below trace back to one sample, sequenced in a study of early T cells in non-severe SARS-CoV-2 infection. TCRdb reanalysed the 5' RACE reads using MiXCR and keeps one entry per CDR3 protein. The sample consists of about 110,000 distinct CDR3 sequences, over 8.5% of them appearing once. Sequencing was carried out using whole blood. These receptors were taken from an adult who was a healthcare worker with PCR-confirmed SARS-CoV-2 infection or an uninfected control (not recorded which).

This clonotype showed up just a few times. This chain connects TRBV2 to TRBJ1-5; unclear D gene. Germline V gene lookup returns CDR1 SNHLY and CDR2 FYNNEI. Trimming stripped 6 bases from V and 4 bases from J, with 4 bases between. The CDR3 is 11 amino acids. In DNA, the CDR3 is TGTGCCAGCAGGGCTAATCAGCCCCAGCATTTT. This codes for CASRANQPQHF. Using reference TRBV2 and TRBJ1-5 for the parts outside the CDR3, the full variable domain is EPEVTQTPSHQVTQMGQEVILRCVPISNHLYFYWYRQILGQKVEFLVSFYNNEISEKSEIFDDQFSVERPDGSNFTLKIRSTKLEDSAMYFCASRANQPQHFGDGTRLSIL.

V usage is TRBV6-1 and J usage is TRBJ2-1, with D possibly TRBD2 on 7 matching bases. Trimming left V 5 bases short and J 8 bases short, with 13 bases between. Germline V lookup: CDR1 MNHNS, CDR2 SASEGT. CDR3 length: 13 residues. The CDR3 reads CASSLTGRDEQFF. Written as DNA, the CDR3 is TGTGCCAGCAGTCTCACAGGGAGGGATGAGCAGTTCTTC.

This chain uses TRBV11-2 with TRBJ2-4; perhaps TRBD2 as D (6 bases). Germline V lookup: CDR1 SGHAT, CDR2 FQNNGV. V lost 4 bases and J 7 bases, leaving 8 bases between the germline ends. CDR3 size: 12 residues. CDR3 sequence (DNA): TGTGCCAGCAGCTGGGACTTGAACATTCAGTACTTC. Translating it yields CASSWDLNIQYF.

This clonotype was seen more than once but under ten times. The V gene is TRBV9, the J gene TRBJ2-3; 10 positions agree with TRBD2. This CDR3 has 17 residues. Germline CDR1 is SGDLS and CDR2 is YYNGEE. J gave up 3 bases and V 4 bases, and 11 bases lay outside the gene matches. CDR3 nucleotides: TGTGCCAGCAGCTTCACCCCTCAGCGGGAGGGAACAGATACGCAGTATTTT. Its protein is CASSFTPQREGTDTQYF. The full variable domain, completed using reference TRBV9 and TRBJ2-3, is DSGVTQTPKHLITATGQRVTLRCSPRSGDLSVYWYQQSLDQGLQFLIQYYNGEERAKGNILERFSAQQFPDLHSELNLSSLELGDSALYFCASSFTPQREGTDTQYFGPGTRLTVL.

This clonotype showed up just a few times. V and J are TRBV19 and TRBJ2-1; TRBD2 matches at 9 bases. Trimming removed 5 bases from V and 9 bases from J; junction bases left unmatched: 8. The CDR3 runs to 14 residues. Germline lookup yields CDR1 LNHDA and CDR2 SQIVND (reference sequence). The CDR3, as DNA: TGTGCCAGTAGTGCATCTAGCGGGATCGGTGAGCAGTTCTTC. This codes for CASSASSGIGEQFF.

A note on this clonotype: A much larger clone differs from this one at a single base, so this may be a read error. The rearrangement joins TRBV4-2 to TRBJ2-3; 12 nucleotides agree with TRBD2. The CDR3 runs 17 residues. Germline V gives CDR1 LGHNA, CDR2 YNFKEQ. After removal of 5 bases from V and 7 bases from J, the junction contained 13 bases not matched to a gene. This CDR3 reads CASSEAWTSGNVYTQYF. Here the CDR3 DNA reads TGTGCCAGCAGCGAAGCTTGGACTAGCGGGAATGTTTATACGCAGTATTTT.

The chain joins TRBV7-9 to TRBJ2-6; possibly TRBD2 for D (5 bases). Germline CDR1 SEHNR, CDR2 FQNEAQ (reference sequence). The length of the CDR3 is 18 residues. V was trimmed by 2 bases and J by 0 bases, leaving 14 bases between them. For the CDR3, the DNA is TGTGCCAGCAGCTTAAGCGGACGGATATTCTCTGGGGCCAACGTCCTGACTTTC. It is translated as CASSLSGRIFSGANVLTF.

This clonotype was found a few times. The rearrangement uses TRBV6-4 and TRBJ2-1, with D uncertain. V was shortened by 5 bases and J by 9 bases, with 14 bases between the two germline ends. The CDR3 is 13 amino acids. CDR1 is MRHNA, CDR2 SNTAGT, per germline. The CDR3 DNA sequence: TGTGCCAGCAGTACGGTGCCGAGCACTGAGCAGTTCTTC. Its translation is CASSTVPSTEQFF.

This clonotype was observed many times. The V call is TRBV12-5, the J call TRBJ2-1, with D possibly being TRBD2 (5 bases). This CDR3 has 12 amino acids. V lost 6 bases and J 7 bases, leaving 10 bases between the germline ends. Germline loops: CDR1 LGHNT, CDR2 FRNRAP. CDR3 nucleotide sequence: TGTGCTAGTGGGCGGGCGGTAAATGAGCAGTTCTTC. This encodes CASGRAVNEQFF.

A few counts support this clonotype. This chain uses TRBV20-1 with TRBJ1-1, with 9 bases fitting TRBD1. V lost 3 bases, J lost 8 bases, and 13 bases stayed unmatched. Germline V gene sequence: CDR1 DFQATT, CDR2 SNEGSKA (reference sequence). The CDR3 length is 15 residues. Here the CDR3 DNA reads TGCAGTGCTAGCAGCGGGACAGGGCTTTTAGGGGAAGCTTTCTTT. Its translation: CSASSGTGLLGEAFF.

In its sample, this clonotype was seen many times. The chain employs TRBV28 and TRBJ2-5; TRBD1 aligns across 7 bases. V gave up 6 bases and J gave up 4 bases; unmatched junction bases: 11. Germline V lookup: CDR1 MDHEN, CDR2 SYDVKM. This CDR3 is 15 amino acids long. CDR3 coding DNA: TGTGCCAGCAGGCACAGGGGAGTGGTTGGAGAGACCCAGTACTTC. This translates into CASRHRGVVGETQYF.

The chain uses TRBV11-2 and TRBJ1-2, with a tentative D call TRBD1 (6 bases). V lost 7 bases and J lost 4, with 16 bases in between. The CDR3 totals 14 residues. Germline values: CDR1 SGHAT, CDR2 FQNNGV. CDR3 coding DNA: TGTGCCAGCACTCCTTCTAGGGGGATCTATGGCTACACCTTC. This translates into CASTPSRGIYGYTF.

This clonotype was seen a handful of times. This chain connects TRBV2 to TRBJ2-2; 13 bases map to TRBD2. V lost 6 bases and J lost 8; bases outside the gene matches: 6. In germline, CDR1 is SNHLY, CDR2 FYNNEI. The CDR3 sequence is 15 residues long. This chain's CDR3 is CASRDRTSGRGELFF. The DNA of the CDR3 is TGTGCCAGCAGGGATAGGACTAGCGGGAGAGGGGAGCTGTTTTTT.

This clonotype was picked up many times. CDR3 nucleotide sequence: TGTGCCAGCAGCCCGGGACGGGACAGGGGCTTCCGTTACACTGAAGCTTTCTTT. Translated: CASSPGRDRGFRYTEAFF. This chain uses TRBV5-5 with TRBJ1-1, with TRBD1 matching 10 bases. CDR1 and CDR2 from the germline V gene are SGHKS and YYEKEE (reference sequence). The CDR3 totals 18 residues. The trim removed 4 bases at V and 3 bases at J, leaving 15 bases unmatched.

The chain employs TRBV2 and TRBJ1-5; D possibly corresponds to TRBD1 (5 bases). V gave up 8 bases and J gave up 1 base, with 9 bases separating them. Germline-derived CDR1 and CDR2 are SNHLY and FYNNEI. The CDR3 totals 13 residues. CDR3 coding DNA: TGTGCCAGCGCGGGACTGAGCAATCAGCCCCAGCATTTT. Translated: CASAGLSNQPQHF.

The chain uses TRBV28 and TRBJ2-7; 7 bases map to TRBD1. The V gene's germline CDR1 is MDHEN and CDR2 SYDVKM. CDR3 length: 14 amino acids. V was pared by 4 bases and J by 4 bases, with 7 bases of the junction left unmatched. The CDR3 spells CASSSQGLGYEQYF. The CDR3 coding sequence is TGTGCCAGCAGTTCACAGGGGCTTGGGTACGAGCAGTACTTC.

The V call is TRBV28, the J call TRBJ1-2, with D possibly matching TRBD1 (5 bases). Between the trimmed V and J ends, which lost 3 bases and 8 bases, there was a span of 7 bases. Germline CDR1 and CDR2: MDHEN and SYDVKM. The CDR3 covers 11 residues. CDR3 nucleotides: TGTGCCAGCAGTTTTGGGACCGGCTACACCTTC. Translated, it gives CASSFGTGYTF.

The rearrangement joins TRBV29-1 to TRBJ2-1; no firm D call. Trimming stripped 2 bases from V and 4 bases from J, with 6 bases between. This CDR3 contains 12 residues. CDR1 and CDR2 (germline): SQVTM, ANQGSEA. The CDR3 loop is CSVELSYNEQFF. Written as DNA, the CDR3 is TGCAGCGTTGAATTGAGTTACAATGAGCAGTTCTTC.

In its sample, this clonotype was seen a few times. The chain links TRBV6-6 to TRBJ2-1, with D uncertain. Per germline, CDR1 MNHNY and CDR2 SVGAGI (reference sequence). V dropped 4 bases and J dropped 6 bases, with 13 bases sitting between them. The CDR3 loop spans 14 amino acids. CDR3 in DNA: TGTGCCAGCAGTTTGGGCCTAGACTCCAATGAGCAGTTCTTC. This translates into CASSLGLDSNEQFF.

The chain uses TRBV24-1 and TRBJ2-1; 12 bases agree with TRBD2. Germline CDR1 KGHDR, CDR2 SFDVKD. This CDR3 has 15 amino acids. V gave up 3 bases and J gave up 4 bases; unmatched junction bases: 0. CDR3 sequence: CATSDTSGGYNEQFF. The CDR3 region has the DNA TGTGCCACCAGTGATACTAGCGGGGGGTACAATGAGCAGTTCTTC.

This clonotype was recorded at least ten times. This sequence joins TRBV20-1 and TRBJ1-5; possible D gene TRBD1, 5 bases. The CDR3 has 13 amino acids. Germline CDR1 DFQATT, CDR2 SNEGSKA (reference sequence). The V and J ends lost 3 bases and 7 bases respectively, with 13 bases between them. The CDR3 region is CSASPRVEQPQHF. The CDR3 nucleotides read TGCAGTGCTAGTCCCAGGGTAGAACAGCCCCAGCATTTT.

Many counts were recorded for this clonotype. The chain is built from TRBV12-3 or TRBV12-4 and TRBJ2-7; 7 positions match TRBD2. This CDR3 spans 15 amino acids. V gave up 6 bases and J gave up 4 bases; unmatched junction bases: 12. Here the CDR3 reads CASSPGALAAYEQYF. In DNA form, the CDR3 reads TGTGCCAGCAGCCCTGGAGCTCTAGCGGCGTACGAGCAGTACTTC.

This clonotype occurred a few times. The chain recombines TRBV7-6 with TRBJ2-5, with D tentatively TRBD2 (6 bases). The CDR3 totals 17 residues. V was shortened by 1 base and J by 3 bases, with 18 bases between the two germline ends. Germline CDR1 is SGHVS and CDR2 is FNYEAQ. CDR3 coding DNA: TGTGCCAGCAGCTTAGGGAACCCCGGGACTCTCAAAGAGACCCAGTACTTC. Translating gives CASSLGNPGTLKETQYF.

This clonotype was recorded many times. The chain couples TRBV6-1 to TRBJ2-1; 12 bases line up with TRBD2. V shed 3 bases, J shed 4 bases, and the junction held 1 base outside the gene matches. This CDR3 is built from 15 residues. Per germline, CDR1 MNHNS and CDR2 SASEGT. CDR3 protein: CASSETSGSYNEQFF. CDR3 in DNA: TGTGCCAGCAGTGAGACTAGCGGGAGTTACAATGAGCAGTTCTTC.

This clonotype was observed at least ten times. The chain links TRBV12-3 or TRBV12-4 to TRBJ2-2, with 9 bases matching TRBD2. J was trimmed by 4 bases and V by 4 bases; bases with no gene match: 4. The CDR3 sequence is 15 residues long. CDR3 coding DNA: TGTGCCAGCAGTTCAGAACTAGCGGGCACCGGGGAGCTGTTTTTT. Protein product: CASSSELAGTGELFF.

This clonotype was observed a few times. The rearrangement uses TRBV2 and TRBJ2-7, with D hard to call. The germline V gene encodes CDR1 SNHLY and CDR2 FYNNEI. The CDR3 loop spans 14 amino acids. The germline V and J ends were trimmed by 4 bases and 2 bases, with 12 bases remaining between them. CDR3 sequence: CASSADTNTYEQYF. The CDR3 DNA reads TGTGCCAGCAGTGCGGATACAAACACCTACGAGCAGTACTTC.

A single count supports this clonotype. The genes are TRBV5-1 and TRBJ1-2; tentatively, D is TRBD1 (5 bases). The CDR3 loop spans 15 amino acids. Germline CDR1 SGHRS, CDR2 YFSETQ. V lost 1 base and J 4 bases, leaving 14 bases between the germline ends. The CDR3 protein is CASSLRGTGVYGYTF. As DNA, the CDR3 is TGCGCCAGCAGCTTGCGGGGCACCGGTGTCTATGGCTACACCTTC.